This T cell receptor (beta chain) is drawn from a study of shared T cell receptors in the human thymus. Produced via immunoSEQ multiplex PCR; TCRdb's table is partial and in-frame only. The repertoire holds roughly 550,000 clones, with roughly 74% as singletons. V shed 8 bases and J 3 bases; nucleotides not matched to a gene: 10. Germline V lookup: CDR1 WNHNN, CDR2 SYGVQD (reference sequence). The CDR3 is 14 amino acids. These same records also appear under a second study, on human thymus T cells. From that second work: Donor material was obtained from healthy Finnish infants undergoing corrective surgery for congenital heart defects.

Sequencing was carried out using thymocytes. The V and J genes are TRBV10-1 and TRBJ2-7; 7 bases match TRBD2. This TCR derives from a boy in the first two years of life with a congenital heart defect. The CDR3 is CASAPGRPDYEQYF. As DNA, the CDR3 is TGCGCCAGCGCCCCCGGGAGGCCCGACTACGAGCAGTACTTC.